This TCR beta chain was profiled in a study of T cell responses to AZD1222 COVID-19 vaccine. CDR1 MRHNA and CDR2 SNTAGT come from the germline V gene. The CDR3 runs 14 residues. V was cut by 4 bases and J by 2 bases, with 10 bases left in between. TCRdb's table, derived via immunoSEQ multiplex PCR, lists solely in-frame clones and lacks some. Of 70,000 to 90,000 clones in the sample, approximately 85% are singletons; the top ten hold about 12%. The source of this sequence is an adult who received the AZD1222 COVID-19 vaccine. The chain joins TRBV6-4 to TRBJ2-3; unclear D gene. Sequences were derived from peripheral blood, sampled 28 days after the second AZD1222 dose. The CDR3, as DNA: TGTGCCAGCAGTGTAGAACCATCCACAGATACGCAGTATTTT. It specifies CASSVEPSTDTQYF.